This T cell receptor (beta chain) was retrieved from a study of T cell responses to AZD1222 COVID-19 vaccine. Overall study findings and caveats: Seropositive status at baseline applied to only a handful of AZD1222 recipients. Regions left unmutated in variants are reportedly the target of nearly half of spike-specific TCRs.

The assay was immunoSEQ multiplex PCR, and TCRdb's table has in-frame clones only and misses some. Counted here are over 130,000 clones, roughly 92% occurring once; the ten biggest clones make up 3.5% to 4.5%. The CDR3 runs to 14 residues. Trimming removed 4 bases at V and 5 bases at J, with 11 bases between. The germline gives CDR1 LNHNV, CDR2 YYDKDF (reference sequence). With regard to this clone: Its antigen is not known.

V gene TRBV15 combines with J gene TRBJ1-4, with D perhaps matching TRBD1 (5 bases). This clonotype originated in an adult who received the AZD1222 COVID-19 vaccine. The sample in question was peripheral blood, obtained 28 days after the second AZD1222 dose. The CDR3 loop reads CATSKTERNEKLFF. The CDR3 nucleotides read TGTGCCACCAGCAAGACAGAAAGAAATGAAAAACTGTTTTTT.